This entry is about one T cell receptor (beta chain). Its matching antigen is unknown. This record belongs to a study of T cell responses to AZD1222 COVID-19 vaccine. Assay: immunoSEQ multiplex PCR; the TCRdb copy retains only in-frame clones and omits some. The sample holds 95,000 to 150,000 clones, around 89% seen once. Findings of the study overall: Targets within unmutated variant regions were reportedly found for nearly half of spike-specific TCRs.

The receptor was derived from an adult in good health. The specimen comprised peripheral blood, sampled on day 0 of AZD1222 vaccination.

The CDR3 bases are TGTGCCAGCAGTTTACCTGATCGGGGGGATCAGCCCCAGCATTTT. This encodes CASSLPDRGDQPQHF. The V gene is TRBV28, the J gene TRBJ1-5, with a possible D match to TRBD1 (5 bases). This CDR3 contains 15 residues. Trimming shortened V by 2 bases and J by 5 bases, and 13 bases separated the two germline ends. Germline V CDR1 and CDR2: MDHEN, SYDVKM.